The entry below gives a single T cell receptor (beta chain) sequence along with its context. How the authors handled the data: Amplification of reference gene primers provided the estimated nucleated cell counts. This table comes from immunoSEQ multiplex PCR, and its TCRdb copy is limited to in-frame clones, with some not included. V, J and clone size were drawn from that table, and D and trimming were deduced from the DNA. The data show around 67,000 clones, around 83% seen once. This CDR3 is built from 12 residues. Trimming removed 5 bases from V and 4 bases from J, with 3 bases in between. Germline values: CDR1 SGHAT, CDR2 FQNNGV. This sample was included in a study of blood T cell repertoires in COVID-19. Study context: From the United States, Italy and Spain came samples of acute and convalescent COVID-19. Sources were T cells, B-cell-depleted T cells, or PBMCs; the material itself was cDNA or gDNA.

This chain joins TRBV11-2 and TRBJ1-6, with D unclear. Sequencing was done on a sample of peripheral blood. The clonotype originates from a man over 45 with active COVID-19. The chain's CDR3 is CASSPYNSPLHF. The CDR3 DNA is TGTGCCAGCAGCCCGTATAATTCACCCCTCCACTTT.